The present entry profiles one TCR beta chain with its context. Germline V gives CDR1 SGHNT, CDR2 YENEEA. The CDR3 is made up of 13 amino acids. Trimming removed 0 bases at V and 6 bases at J, with 6 bases between. The data originate from a study of technical replicates of blood from a handful of donors. Clones were read by immunoSEQ multiplex PCR, and TCRdb kept only the in-frame ones, dropping some. The table has about 88,000 clones, 85% to 95% seen once. Sequencing used T cells isolated from PBMCs. V and J are TRBV11-3 and TRBJ2-4, with no clear D. The sequence came from a human donor in good health. CDR3 DNA: TGTGCCAGCAGCTTAGATCGTCGAAACATTCAGTACTTC. Residues: CASSLDRRNIQYF.